The rows below give T cell receptor beta chains drawn from one sample of a study of T cell responses to AZD1222 COVID-19 vaccine. Profiling relied on immunoSEQ multiplex PCR, and the TCRdb table lists in-frame clones only, not all of them. The profile shows over 130,000 clones, around 91% of them singletons. The input for sequencing was peripheral blood, taken 28 days after the second AZD1222 dose. The receptors originated from an adult who received the AZD1222 COVID-19 vaccine. Each CDR3 is given with its conserved first and last residue. Each record gives: J gene, V gene, D gene, clone size, CDR3 DNA, CDR3 protein. A D gene is named only where the DNA matches it firmly. Clone size is not always given. Where it is, it says once, few, many or a class for expanded clones.

j_gene: TRBJ2-3; v_gene: TRBV2; d_gene: TRBD1; abundance: -; CDR3nt: TGTGCCAGCAGTACAGGGGGCCTCACAGATACGCAGTATTTT; CDR3aa: CASSTGGLTDTQYF
j_gene: TRBJ1-1; v_gene: TRBV4-1; d_gene: -; abundance: -; CDR3nt: TGCGCCAGCAGCCAGATAGCCCAATTGGCTTTCTTT; CDR3aa: CASSQIAQLAFF
j_gene: TRBJ1-4; v_gene: TRBV4-1; d_gene: -; abundance: -; CDR3nt: TGCGCCAGCAGCGGGTCCAGGATTGGGGAAAAACTGTTTTTT; CDR3aa: CASSGSRIGEKLFF
j_gene: TRBJ2-7; v_gene: TRBV7-2; d_gene: -; abundance: -; CDR3nt: TGTGCCAGCAGCTCCCGGTACGAGCAGTACTTC; CDR3aa: CASSSRYEQYF
j_gene: TRBJ1-1; v_gene: TRBV7-2; d_gene: TRBD1; abundance: -; CDR3nt: TGTGCCAGCAGCTTAAGGGGGCAGGGGTGGACTGAAGCTTTCTTT; CDR3aa: CASSLRGQGWTEAFF
j_gene: TRBJ2-2; v_gene: TRBV9; d_gene: -; abundance: -; CDR3nt: TGTGCCAGCAGCGTAGCTCACCGGACCGGGGAGCTGTTTTTT; CDR3aa: CASSVAHRTGELFF
j_gene: TRBJ2-5; v_gene: TRBV5-1; d_gene: TRBD1; abundance: -; CDR3nt: TGCGCCAGCAGCCCGGGACAGGGGGAAGAGACCCAGTACTTC; CDR3aa: CASSPGQGEETQYF
j_gene: TRBJ1-2; v_gene: TRBV28; d_gene: -; abundance: -; CDR3nt: TGTGCCAGCAGTTCGCCGGAGGGGAACTATGGCTACACCTTC; CDR3aa: CASSSPEGNYGYTF
j_gene: TRBJ2-2; v_gene: TRBV1; d_gene: -; abundance: once; CDR3nt: TGCACCAGCAGCCAAGGCGGGGACCCAACTAGCGCCCACACCGGGGAGCTGTTTTTT; CDR3aa: CTSSQGGDPTSAHTGELFF
j_gene: TRBJ2-1; v_gene: TRBV5-1; d_gene: TRBD2; abundance: -; CDR3nt: TGCGCCAGCAGTCCGAGCGGGAGCTCCTACAATGAGCAGTTCTTC; CDR3aa: CASSPSGSSYNEQFF
j_gene: TRBJ1-4; v_gene: TRBV24-1; d_gene: -; abundance: -; CDR3nt: TGTGCCACCAGTGACCGGGGCGAAAAACTGTTTTTT; CDR3aa: CATSDRGEKLFF
j_gene: TRBJ1-1; v_gene: TRBV20-1; d_gene: -; abundance: -; CDR3nt: TGCAGTGCTACTATGCCCGAAGCTTTCTTT; CDR3aa: CSATMPEAFF
j_gene: TRBJ2-7; v_gene: TRBV6-5; d_gene: -; abundance: -; CDR3nt: TGTGCCAGCAGTTACGCTCCGGGACCCCGCGAGCAGTACTTC; CDR3aa: CASSYAPGPREQYF
j_gene: TRBJ2-2; v_gene: TRBV29-1; d_gene: -; abundance: -; CDR3nt: TGCAGCGGATCTGGCAACACCGGGGAGCTGTTTTTT; CDR3aa: CSGSGNTGELFF
j_gene: TRBJ2-5; v_gene: TRBV18; d_gene: TRBD1; abundance: -; CDR3nt: TGTGCCAGCTCATCGGGACAGGGAAGAGAGACCCAGTACTTC; CDR3aa: CASSSGQGRETQYF
j_gene: TRBJ2-7; v_gene: TRBV5-6; d_gene: TRBD1; abundance: -; CDR3nt: TGTGCCAGCAGCGGGGGACAGGCCCCCTACGAGCAGTACTTC; CDR3aa: CASSGGQAPYEQYF
j_gene: TRBJ1-2; v_gene: TRBV6-1; d_gene: TRBD1; abundance: -; CDR3nt: TGTGCCAGCAGTGAATGGACAGGAGCAAATGGCTACACCTTC; CDR3aa: CASSEWTGANGYTF
j_gene: TRBJ2-3; v_gene: TRBV19; d_gene: TRBD1; abundance: -; CDR3nt: TGTGCCAGCCGGACAGGGGGCACAGATACGCAGTATTTT; CDR3aa: CASRTGGTDTQYF
j_gene: TRBJ2-1; v_gene: TRBV6-5; d_gene: -; abundance: -; CDR3nt: TGTGCCAGCAGTTCCGACGGGGGCTCCTACAATGAGCAGTTCTTC; CDR3aa: CASSSDGGSYNEQFF
j_gene: TRBJ2-2; v_gene: TRBV14; d_gene: -; abundance: -; CDR3nt: TGTGCCAGCAGCCCATTGGGGACTGATAACACCGGGGAGCTGTTTTTT; CDR3aa: CASSPLGTDNTGELFF
j_gene: TRBJ2-3; v_gene: TRBV9; d_gene: -; abundance: -; CDR3nt: TGTGCCAGCAGCGGCGGGACGGAGGGGGCAGATACGCAGTATTTT; CDR3aa: CASSGGTEGADTQYF
j_gene: TRBJ2-1; v_gene: TRBV6-6; d_gene: -; abundance: -; CDR3nt: TGTGCCAGCAGACTAGGTTATGTCGATGAGCAGTTCTTC; CDR3aa: CASRLGYVDEQFF
j_gene: TRBJ1-2; v_gene: TRBV7-2; d_gene: TRBD1; abundance: -; CDR3nt: TGTGCCAGCAGCTTAACAGGGGGCGCCGACTATGGCTACACCTTC; CDR3aa: CASSLTGGADYGYTF
j_gene: TRBJ1-1; v_gene: TRBV7-6; d_gene: -; abundance: -; CDR3nt: TGTGCCAGCAGCTTAGAAGGTAGGGGAGAACCCGGACTGACTGAAGCTTTCTTT; CDR3aa: CASSLEGRGEPGLTEAFF
j_gene: TRBJ1-1; v_gene: TRBV19; d_gene: TRBD1; abundance: -; CDR3nt: TGTGCCAGTAGAGTCCGGACAGGGGGTTTCTTAGCTTTCTTT; CDR3aa: CASRVRTGGFLAFF
j_gene: TRBJ1-1; v_gene: TRBV19; d_gene: -; abundance: -; CDR3nt: TGTGCCAGTAGTTTCGCGGGACACATGGCTAACACTGAAGCTTTCTTT; CDR3aa: CASSFAGHMANTEAFF
j_gene: TRBJ2-5; v_gene: TRBV29-1; d_gene: -; abundance: -; CDR3nt: TGCAGCGTTGGGCGGCAAGAGACCCAGTACTTC; CDR3aa: CSVGRQETQYF
j_gene: TRBJ1-1; v_gene: TRBV19; d_gene: -; abundance: few; CDR3nt: TGTGCCAGTAGTGTCCTGCTGGGACTTATGAACACTGAAGCTTTCTTT; CDR3aa: CASSVLLGLMNTEAFF
j_gene: TRBJ1-4; v_gene: TRBV7-9; d_gene: TRBD1; abundance: -; CDR3nt: TGTGCCAGCAGTCCACCGGGACAGGGGAATGAAAAACTGTTTTTT; CDR3aa: CASSPPGQGNEKLFF
j_gene: TRBJ2-3; v_gene: TRBV7-6; d_gene: -; abundance: once; CDR3nt: TGTGCCAGCAGCTTAGCAGGGGGGACAGATACGCAGTATTTT; CDR3aa: CASSLAGGTDTQYF
j_gene: TRBJ2-7; v_gene: TRBV6-5; d_gene: -; abundance: -; CDR3nt: TGTGCCAGCAGCTCAGGGAACCCCTACGAGCAGTACTTC; CDR3aa: CASSSGNPYEQYF
j_gene: TRBJ2-2; v_gene: TRBV11-3; d_gene: -; abundance: -; CDR3nt: TGTGCCAGCAGCTTAGGCCAGGGTCTCGCGAACACCGGGGAGCTGTTTTTT; CDR3aa: CASSLGQGLANTGELFF
j_gene: TRBJ1-2; v_gene: TRBV6-4; d_gene: TRBD1; abundance: -; CDR3nt: TGTGCCAGCAGTGATTGGGACAGGGGCGGCTATGGCTACACCTTC; CDR3aa: CASSDWDRGGYGYTF
j_gene: TRBJ2-1; v_gene: TRBV7-2; d_gene: -; abundance: -; CDR3nt: TGTGCCAGCAGCCCGTATAGCGGAAATGAGCAGTTCTTC; CDR3aa: CASSPYSGNEQFF
j_gene: TRBJ2-1; v_gene: TRBV28; d_gene: -; abundance: -; CDR3nt: TGTGCCAGCAGTCTTCACCATCCCGCCTCGTACAATGAGCAGTTCTTC; CDR3aa: CASSLHHPASYNEQFF
j_gene: TRBJ1-2; v_gene: TRBV18; d_gene: -; abundance: -; CDR3nt: TGTGCCAGCTCACCCCTCTCTGACTCCCTAAAAAACTATGGCTACACCTTC; CDR3aa: CASSPLSDSLKNYGYTF
j_gene: TRBJ2-3; v_gene: TRBV4-3; d_gene: TRBD2; abundance: -; CDR3nt: TGCGCCAGCAGCCAAGATCGCGGGGGGGCGGATACGCAGTATTTT; CDR3aa: CASSQDRGGADTQYF
j_gene: TRBJ1-2; v_gene: TRBV14; d_gene: TRBD1; abundance: -; CDR3nt: TGTGCCAGCAGCTATGACAGGGTTGGCTACACCTTC; CDR3aa: CASSYDRVGYTF
j_gene: TRBJ2-5; v_gene: TRBV5-1; d_gene: -; abundance: few; CDR3nt: TGCGCCAGCAGCTATCGGGCCCCTCAAGAGACCCAGTACTTC; CDR3aa: CASSYRAPQETQYF
j_gene: TRBJ1-3; v_gene: TRBV28; d_gene: -; abundance: -; CDR3nt: TGTGCCAGCAGTTTAGGGGGCGCGGATGGAAACACCATATATTTT; CDR3aa: CASSLGGADGNTIYF
j_gene: TRBJ1-2; v_gene: TRBV7-9; d_gene: -; abundance: -; CDR3nt: TGTGCCAGCAGCTTAACACAGGCCCATGGCTACACCTTC; CDR3aa: CASSLTQAHGYTF
j_gene: TRBJ1-2; v_gene: TRBV30; d_gene: TRBD1; abundance: -; CDR3nt: TGTGCCTGGACCGGAGGGACAGGGGCGGACTATGGCTACACCTTC; CDR3aa: CAWTGGTGADYGYTF
j_gene: TRBJ1-1; v_gene: TRBV6-5; d_gene: -; abundance: -; CDR3nt: TGTGCCAGCAGTTACGGCAGTTTAAACACTGAAGCTTTCTTT; CDR3aa: CASSYGSLNTEAFF
j_gene: TRBJ1-6; v_gene: TRBV30; d_gene: -; abundance: few; CDR3nt: TGTGCCTGGAGTGAGACAGATAATTCACCCCTCCACTTT; CDR3aa: CAWSETDNSPLHF
j_gene: TRBJ2-7; v_gene: TRBV14; d_gene: -; abundance: -; CDR3nt: TGTGCCAGCAGCCGAGACAGGGACTCCAGGTACGAGCAGTACTTC; CDR3aa: CASSRDRDSRYEQYF
j_gene: TRBJ1-3; v_gene: TRBV10-3; d_gene: -; abundance: -; CDR3nt: TGTGCCATCAGTAAGGAGGCCGGAAACACCATATATTTT; CDR3aa: CAISKEAGNTIYF
j_gene: TRBJ1-1; v_gene: TRBV24-1; d_gene: -; abundance: once; CDR3nt: TGTGCCACCAGTGATTCGAGGGGTTCCACTGAAGCTTTCTTT; CDR3aa: CATSDSRGSTEAFF
j_gene: TRBJ2-2; v_gene: TRBV6-2/TRBV6-3; d_gene: -; abundance: -; CDR3nt: TGTGCCAGCAGTTACTGGGGGCAGTCCGGGGAGCTGTTTTTT; CDR3aa: CASSYWGQSGELFF
j_gene: TRBJ2-5; v_gene: TRBV5-1; d_gene: TRBD1; abundance: -; CDR3nt: TGCGCCAGCAGTCCTGCAGGGGGTAGGGAGACCCAGTACTTC; CDR3aa: CASSPAGGRETQYF
j_gene: TRBJ2-1; v_gene: TRBV7-8; d_gene: -; abundance: -; CDR3nt: TGTGCCAGCAGCTTACCTCACCGACCGACTAGGGGGGAGTACAATGAGCAGTTCTTC; CDR3aa: CASSLPHRPTRGEYNEQFF
j_gene: TRBJ1-1; v_gene: TRBV7-9; d_gene: TRBD1; abundance: once; CDR3nt: TGTGCCAGCAGCTATTCCGGGACAGGTGAAGCTTTCTTT; CDR3aa: CASSYSGTGEAFF
j_gene: TRBJ1-2; v_gene: TRBV10-3; d_gene: -; abundance: -; CDR3nt: TGTGCCATCGCAGAGGTGTGGGGGGACTATGGCTACACCTTC; CDR3aa: CAIAEVWGDYGYTF
j_gene: TRBJ1-5; v_gene: TRBV5-1; d_gene: -; abundance: -; CDR3nt: TGCGCCAGCAGCCCAGGGACATCCCCGGGGGCCCAGCATTTT; CDR3aa: CASSPGTSPGAQHF
j_gene: TRBJ1-1; v_gene: TRBV3-1/TRBV3-2; d_gene: -; abundance: -; CDR3nt: TGTGCCAGCAGCCAACCAGGGACTGAAGCTTTCTTT; CDR3aa: CASSQPGTEAFF
j_gene: TRBJ1-2; v_gene: TRBV4-3; d_gene: -; abundance: once; CDR3nt: TGCGCCAGCAGCCAAGACCGACGGCCAATTTACTATGGCTACACCTTC; CDR3aa: CASSQDRRPIYYGYTF
j_gene: TRBJ2-3; v_gene: TRBV5-6; d_gene: -; abundance: once; CDR3nt: TGTGCCAGCAGCTTGGTTTCCGGGACGGTTTCAGATACGCAGTATTTT; CDR3aa: CASSLVSGTVSDTQYF
j_gene: TRBJ2-3; v_gene: TRBV30; d_gene: -; abundance: -; CDR3nt: TGTGCCTGGAAGCCTCTTTGGGGAGAAGTCACAGATACGCAGTATTTT; CDR3aa: CAWKPLWGEVTDTQYF
j_gene: TRBJ2-1; v_gene: TRBV19; d_gene: TRBD2; abundance: -; CDR3nt: TGTGCCAGCGAAGGGGTAGCGGGAGCTTCAGGGAATGAGCAGTTCTTC; CDR3aa: CASEGVAGASGNEQFF